What follows describes a single TCR beta chain. This sample was included in a study of blood T cell repertoires in COVID-19. For the study at large: Collection of acute and convalescent COVID-19 samples took place in the United States, Italy and Spain. PBMCs, B-cell-depleted T cells, or T cells provided the cDNA or gDNA that made up the material.

Study processing details: Reference gene primers were amplified, and this amplification served to estimate nucleated cell counts. Generated by immunoSEQ multiplex PCR, the TCRdb table keeps only in-frame clones and is missing some. V, J and clone size reflect that table, while D and trimming were determined from the DNA. The sample gives over 65,000 clones, approximately 88% of which show up once; roughly 1.2% is in the top ten. Material: peripheral blood. The clonotype was recovered from a woman aged 55-70 years with acute or convalescent COVID-19.

Here the CDR3 reads CASSPGQGANQPQHF. The CDR3 bases are TGTGCCAGCAGTCCGGGACAGGGGGCCAATCAGCCCCAGCATTTT. This rearrangement joins TRBV6-2 or TRBV6-3 to TRBJ1-5, with TRBD1 matching over 12 bases. The V segment lost 5 bases and the J segment 3 bases; nucleotides outside the gene matches: 2. The CDR3 has 15 residues. Germline values: CDR1 MNHEY, CDR2 SVGEGT.